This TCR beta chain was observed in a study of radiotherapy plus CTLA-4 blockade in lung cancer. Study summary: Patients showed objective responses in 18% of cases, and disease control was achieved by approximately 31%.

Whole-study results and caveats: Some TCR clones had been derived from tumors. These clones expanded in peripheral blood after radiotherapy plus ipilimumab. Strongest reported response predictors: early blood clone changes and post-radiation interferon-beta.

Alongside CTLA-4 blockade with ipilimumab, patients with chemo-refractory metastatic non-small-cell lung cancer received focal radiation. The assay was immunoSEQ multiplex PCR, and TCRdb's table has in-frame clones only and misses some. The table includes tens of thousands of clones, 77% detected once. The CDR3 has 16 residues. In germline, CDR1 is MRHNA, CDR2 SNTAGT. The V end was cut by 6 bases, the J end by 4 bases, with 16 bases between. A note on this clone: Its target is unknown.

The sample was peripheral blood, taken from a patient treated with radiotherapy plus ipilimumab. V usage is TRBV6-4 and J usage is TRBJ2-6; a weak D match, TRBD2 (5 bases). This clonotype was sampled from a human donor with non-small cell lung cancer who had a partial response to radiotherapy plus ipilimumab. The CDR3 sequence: CASSRGEGPGANVLTF. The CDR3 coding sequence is TGTGCCAGCAGCCGGGGAGAGGGTCCCGGGGCCAACGTCCTGACTTTC.